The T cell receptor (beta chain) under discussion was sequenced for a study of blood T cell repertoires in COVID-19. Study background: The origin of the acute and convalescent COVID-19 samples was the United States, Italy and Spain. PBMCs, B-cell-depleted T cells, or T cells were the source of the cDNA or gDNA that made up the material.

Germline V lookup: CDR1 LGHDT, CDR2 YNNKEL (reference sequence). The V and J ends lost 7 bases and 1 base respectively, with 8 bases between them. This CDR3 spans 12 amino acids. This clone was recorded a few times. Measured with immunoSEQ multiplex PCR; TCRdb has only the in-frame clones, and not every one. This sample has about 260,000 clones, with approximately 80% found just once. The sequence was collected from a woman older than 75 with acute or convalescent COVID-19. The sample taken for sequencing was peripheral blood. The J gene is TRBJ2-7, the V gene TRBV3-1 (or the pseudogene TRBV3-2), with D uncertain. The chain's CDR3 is CASNGRSYEQYF. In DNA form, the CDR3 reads TGTGCCAGCAATGGCAGGTCCTACGAGCAGTACTTC.